These 22 T cell receptor beta chains share one sample of origin, sequenced in a study of cytomegalovirus exposure and HLA in healthy donors. Use of 60 Vbeta and 13 Jbeta primers characterized the PCR. Sequenced by immunoSEQ multiplex PCR; TCRdb stores in-frame clones only, minus some. The data show about 110,000 clones, with 81% seen just once and roughly 2.3% held by the top ten. The sequenced sample was PBMCs. These receptors originate from a woman in her thirties in good health and CMV-seronegative.

This clone was seen only once. This chain links TRBV6-5 with TRBJ1-1; tentative D call: TRBD1 (6 bases). V shed 7 bases and J shed 6 bases, with 12 bases lying between them. Germline V gene lookup returns CDR1 MNHEY and CDR2 SVGAGI. The CDR3 extends over 12 amino acids. The CDR3 spells CASTNGGPEAFF. The CDR3 DNA is TGTGCCAGCACAAACGGGGGGCCTGAAGCTTTCTTT.

This rearrangement joins TRBV5-6 to TRBJ2-1; 14 bases align to TRBD2. The CDR3 runs 14 residues. Germline CDR1 and CDR2: SGHDT and YYEEEE. With 4 bases clipped from V and 15 bases from J, the junction kept 9 bases outside the gene matches. CDR3 nucleotide sequence: TGTGCCAGCAGCCAGGGACTAGCGGGAGTTGGTCCGTTCTTC. This translates into CASSQGLAGVGPFF.

The V and J genes are TRBV5-5 and TRBJ2-1, with D tentatively TRBD2 (5 bases). CDR1 SGHKS and CDR2 YYEKEE come from the germline V gene (reference sequence). The CDR3 has 15 residues. Trimming cost V 4 bases and J 0 bases, with 11 bases left between them. CDR3 sequence reads: CASSNDYFSYNEQFF. The CDR3 coding sequence is TGTGCCAGCAGCAATGACTACTTCTCCTACAATGAGCAGTTCTTC.

This clone was picked up one time. This sequence joins TRBV29-1 and TRBJ2-7, with 9 bases matching TRBD2. Germline V gives CDR1 SQVTM, CDR2 ANQGSEA. V dropped 3 bases and J dropped 2; count of bases not matched to a gene: 20. The CDR3 has 19 amino acids. The CDR3 DNA reads as TGCAGCGTTGAGGTTTTTCTAGCGGGAAACCCCAGGGCGGCCTACGAGCAGTACTTC. Residues: CSVEVFLAGNPRAAYEQYF.

V gene TRBV28 combines with J gene TRBJ1-5; 10 bases line up with TRBD1. This CDR3 contains 16 residues. Germline V gene sequence: CDR1 MDHEN, CDR2 SYDVKM. The junction had 4 bases not matched to a gene; V was cut back by 1 base and J by 4 bases. CDR3 DNA sequence: TGTGCCAGCAGTTTATTCTTGGGACAGGGGAATCAGCCCCAGCATTTT. It yields the protein CASSLFLGQGNQPQHF.

V gene TRBV7-2 combines with J gene TRBJ2-7; TRBD1 matches 7 bases. The CDR3 is 14 residues long. Germline V CDR1 and CDR2: SGHTA, FQGNSA. The J segment lost 7 bases and the V segment lost 6 bases, leaving 12 bases of the junction unmatched. The CDR3 nucleotides read TGTGCCAGCAGGAACGCAGGGGGTATCTCTGAGCAGTACTTC. This codes for CASRNAGGISEQYF. The full variable domain, with the rest looked up from reference TRBV7-2 and TRBJ2-7, is GAGVSQSPSNKVTEKGKDVELRCDPISGHTALYWYRQSLGQGLEFLIYFQGNSAPDKSGLPSDRFSAERTGGSVSTLTIQRTQQEDSAVYLCASRNAGGISEQYFGPGTRLTVT.

The gene calls are TRBV2 and TRBJ1-2; TRBD1 matches 8 bases. The germline V gene encodes CDR1 SNHLY and CDR2 FYNNEI. The CDR3 extends over 14 amino acids. V trimming: 6 bases; J trimming: 0 bases; junction bases outside the gene matches: 3. The CDR3 protein is CASSGTGANYGYTF. The CDR3 coding sequence is TGTGCCAGCAGCGGGACAGGAGCTAACTATGGCTACACCTTC.

CDR3 coding DNA: TGCAGCGTTGTATCTCAAGAGACCCAGTACTTC. The encoded protein is CSVVSQETQYF. This chain links TRBV29-1 with TRBJ2-5, with D hard to call. Germline V CDR1 and CDR2: SQVTM, ANQGSEA. Between the trimmed V and J ends, which lost 4 bases and 2 bases, there was a span of 5 bases. This CDR3 has 11 residues.

The chain uses TRBV27 and TRBJ2-5; TRBD1 matches at 8 bases. Germline V gene sequence: CDR1 MNHEY, CDR2 SMNVEV (reference sequence). Trimming removed 8 bases from V and 5 bases from J; junction bases left unmatched: 13. The CDR3 has 15 amino acids. CDR3: CASRDADRAAETQYF. CDR3 coding DNA: TGTGCCAGCCGAGACGCGGACAGGGCAGCGGAGACCCAGTACTTC.

Of note for this clone: Distinct nucleotide sequences in the sample also encode this CDR3. This chain uses TRBV4-1 with TRBJ2-2, with D perhaps TRBD2 (7 bases). Trimming took off 6 bases at V and 6 bases at J, with 14 bases between the two ends. CDR1 and CDR2 (germline): MGHRA, YSYEKL. The CDR3 is 14 residues long. This chain's CDR3 is CASSRGGAAGELFF. CDR3 nucleotides: TGCGCCAGCAGTAGGGGGGGAGCGGCCGGGGAGCTGTTTTTT.

The chain combines TRBV7-9 with TRBJ2-3; 7 nucleotides align to TRBD2. V was clipped by 6 bases and J by 2 bases; unmatched bases: 8. The CDR3 extends over 15 amino acids. Germline values: CDR1 SEHNR, CDR2 FQNEAQ (reference sequence). CDR3 in amino acids: CASRPASGNTDTQYF. The DNA of the CDR3 is TGTGCCAGCAGACCGGCTAGCGGCAACACAGATACGCAGTATTTT. Using reference TRBV7-9 and TRBJ2-3 for the parts outside the CDR3, the full variable domain is DTGVSQNPRHKITKRGQNVTFRCDPISEHNRLYWYRQTLGQGPEFLTYFQNEAQLEKSRLLSDRFSAERPKGSFSTLEIQRTEQGDSAMYLCASRPASGNTDTQYFGPGTRLTVL.

V is TRBV7-9 and J is TRBJ2-4, with 7 bases lining up with TRBD2. This CDR3 spans 16 amino acids. Germline assignment: CDR1 SEHNR and CDR2 FQNEAQ (reference sequence). With V trimmed by 2 bases and J by 4 bases, 8 bases remained unmatched. The CDR3 protein is CASSLRGRESKNIQYF. Here the CDR3 DNA reads TGTGCCAGCAGCTTAAGAGGGAGGGAGTCAAAAAACATTCAGTACTTC. The variable domain in full, with the rest retrieved from reference TRBV7-9 and TRBJ2-4, is DTGVSQNPRHKITKRGQNVTFRCDPISEHNRLYWYRQTLGQGPEFLTYFQNEAQLEKSRLLSDRFSAERPKGSFSTLEIQRTEQGDSAMYLCASSLRGRESKNIQYFGAGTRLSVL.

The chain recombines TRBV7-8 with TRBJ2-7; D possibly corresponds to TRBD2 (5 bases). Looked up from germline, CDR1 is SGHVS and CDR2 is FQNEAQ. Deletions cut 2 bases from V and 1 base from J, with 9 bases between. This CDR3 has 14 amino acids. The CDR3 reads CASSLTSKSYEQYF. In DNA, the CDR3 is TGTGCCAGCAGCTTAACTAGTAAATCCTACGAGCAGTACTTC. The full variable domain, with the rest looked up from reference TRBV7-8 and TRBJ2-7, is GAGVSQSPRYKVAKRGQDVALRCDPISGHVSLFWYQQALGQGPEFLTYFQNEAQLDKSGLPSDRFFAERPEGSVSTLKIQRTQQEDSAVYLCASSLTSKSYEQYFGPGTRLTVT.

This clone appeared a single time. The V and J genes are TRBV18 and TRBJ1-2; D is perhaps TRBD1 (6 bases). Germline loops: CDR1 KGHSH, CDR2 LQKENI. The V end was cut by 3 bases, the J end by 8 bases, with 16 bases between. The CDR3 runs 14 residues. As DNA, the CDR3 is TGTGCCAGCTCACCGCAGGACAGTCGTCGGGGCTACACCTTC. Amino acids: CASSPQDSRRGYTF.

The genes are TRBV5-1 and TRBJ2-2, with 10 bases identical to TRBD1. V dropped 3 bases and J dropped 3; count of bases not matched to a gene: 2. There are 15 residues in the CDR3. Germline V CDR1 and CDR2: SGHRS, YFSETQ. The CDR3 DNA follows: TGCGCCAGCAGCTGGGGGACAGGGGACACCGGGGAGCTGTTTTTT. It is translated as CASSWGTGDTGELFF.

This chain links TRBV7-9 with TRBJ2-3, with a weak D call TRBD2 (6 bases). Trimming took off 4 bases at V and 4 bases at J, with 9 bases between the two ends. The length of the CDR3 is 13 residues. CDR1 and CDR2 (germline): SEHNR, FQNEAQ (reference sequence). The CDR3 DNA reads as TGTGCCAGCAGCTCGCGGGGAGCAGATACGCAGTATTTT. As protein: CASSSRGADTQYF.

The CDR3 loop is CSVGGPGEGYNEQFF. CDR3 nucleotides: TGCAGCGTGGGGGGACCGGGGGAAGGATACAATGAGCAGTTCTTC. The chain joins TRBV29-1 to TRBJ2-1, with D perhaps matching TRBD2 (6 bases). The CDR3 extends over 15 amino acids. Per germline, CDR1 SQVTM and CDR2 ANQGSEA. V lost 6 bases to trimming and J lost 4 bases, with 19 bases between them.

The chain uses TRBV29-1 and TRBJ2-1, with D perhaps matching TRBD1 (5 bases). Germline V gene sequence: CDR1 SQVTM, CDR2 ANQGSEA. The CDR3 totals 14 residues. Trimming removed 4 bases at V and 2 bases at J, with 12 bases between. The CDR3 sequence: CSVGGQNTYNEQFF. CDR3 coding DNA: TGCAGCGTTGGTGGACAAAACACCTACAATGAGCAGTTCTTC.

This clone was recorded only once. The chain carries TRBV7-9 and TRBJ2-5; 8 bases line up with TRBD2. V was clipped by 4 bases and J by 2 bases; unmatched bases: 9. CDR3 size: 16 residues. Germline V gene data show CDR1 as SEHNR and CDR2 as FQNEAQ (reference sequence). In DNA form, the CDR3 reads TGTGCCAGCAGCTGGGTACCGGGACTAGGGCAAGAGACCCAGTACTTC. It yields the protein CASSWVPGLGQETQYF.

The chain joins TRBV7-2 to TRBJ2-1; D is undetermined. Trimming pared 5 bases from V and 3 bases from J, leaving 8 bases between. Per germline, CDR1 SGHTA and CDR2 FQGNSA. This CDR3 region has 13 residues. CDR3 sequence reads: CASSTHSYNEQFF. CDR3 DNA sequence: TGTGCCAGCAGCACTCACAGCTACAATGAGCAGTTCTTC.

The chain recombines TRBV21-1 with TRBJ2-1; TRBD2 reflects the table's D call only, with no check against the DNA. TRBV21-1 is a pseudogene. The length of the CDR3 is 18 residues. The DNA of the CDR3 is TGTGCCTACCGACCCCCTATCGCGGCCCATTTCGCGGGGAATGAGCAGTTCTTC. It is translated as CAYRPPIAAHFAGNEQFF.

A note on this clone: At one boundary the junction diverges from the germline segment, which might be a read error. The genes are TRBV4-1 and TRBJ2-2, with 7 bases matching TRBD2. CDR1 is MGHRA, CDR2 YSYEKL, per germline. This CDR3 has 17 residues. The CDR3 is CASRQVAGVKNTGELFF. DNA for the CDR3: TGCGCCAGCAGACAAGTGGCGGGAGTTAAGAACACCGGGGAGCTGTTTTTT.